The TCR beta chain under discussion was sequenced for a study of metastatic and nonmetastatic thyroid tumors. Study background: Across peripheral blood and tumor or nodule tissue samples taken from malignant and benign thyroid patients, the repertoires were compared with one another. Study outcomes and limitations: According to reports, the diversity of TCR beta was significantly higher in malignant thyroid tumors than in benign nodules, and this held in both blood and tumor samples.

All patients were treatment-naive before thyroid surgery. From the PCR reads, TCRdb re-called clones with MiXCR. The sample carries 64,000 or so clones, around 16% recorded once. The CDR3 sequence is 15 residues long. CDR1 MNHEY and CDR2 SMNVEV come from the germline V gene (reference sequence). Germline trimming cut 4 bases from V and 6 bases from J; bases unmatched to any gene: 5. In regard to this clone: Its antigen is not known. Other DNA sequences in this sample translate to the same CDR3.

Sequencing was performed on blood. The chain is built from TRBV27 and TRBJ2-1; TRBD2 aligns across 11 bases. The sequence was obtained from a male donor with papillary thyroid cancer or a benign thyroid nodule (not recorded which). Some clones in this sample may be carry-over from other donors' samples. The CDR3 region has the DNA TGTGCCAGCAGTTACCTAGCGGGGGGTGGCAATGAGCAGTTCTTC. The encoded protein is CASSYLAGGGNEQFF.